Sequencing of this TCR beta chain was carried out in a study of TIL therapy for anti-PD-1-resistant metastatic lung cancer. The libraries were made with immunoSEQ v3. Profiling relied on immunoSEQ multiplex PCR, and the TCRdb table lists in-frame clones only, not all of them. Among about 44,000 clones listed, about 80% were seen once. Trimming removed 8 bases from V and 4 bases from J, with 12 bases in between. This CDR3 spans 12 amino acids. Per the germline V gene, CDR1 is MDHEN and CDR2 is SYDVKM. The time point: pre-treatment sample, taken before nivolumab and TIL therapy. This receptor was obtained from a man between 65 and 79 years old with non-small cell lung cancer. The chain joins TRBV28 to TRBJ2-7; D is undetermined. The sequencing here drew on blood, taken at baseline. CDR3 in amino acids: CASADRLYEQYF. The CDR3 coding sequence is TGTGCCAGCGCCGATAGGTTATACGAGCAGTACTTC.